Sequencing of this T cell receptor beta chain was carried out in a study of CD8 T cells in ankylosing spondylitis. Findings of the study overall: Apparently characteristic of ankylosing spondylitis blood was a TCR beta motif (eight highly homologous variants). Disease-linked clones were found to be CD8+ and relatively rare in peripheral blood.

CDR1 and CDR2 (germline): SGHTA, FQGNSA. Unmatched junction bases numbered 6, after V lost 7 bases and J lost 5 bases. This CDR3 has 13 amino acids. MiXCR, run by TCRdb on the 5' RACE reads, gives a single entry per CDR3 protein. Of over 700,000 distinct CDR3 sequences listed, roughly 19% are singletons. This clonotype came up once. Its specificity is not known. V usage is TRBV7-2 and J usage is TRBJ2-5; 8 nucleotides match TRBD2. The sample taken for sequencing was blood, either unsorted or a sorted T cell fraction (not recorded which). The source of this sequence is a male donor with ankylosing spondylitis. CDR3 sequence reads: CASTRTSLETQYF. The CDR3 DNA sequence: TGTGCCAGCACCCGGACTAGCCTTGAGACCCAGTACTTC.